These 23 T cell receptor beta chains were all obtained from the same sample, sequenced in a study of cytomegalovirus exposure and HLA in healthy donors. PCR used 60 Vbeta primers and 13 Jbeta primers. TCRdb keeps only in-frame clones here, not all; method: immunoSEQ multiplex PCR. In the table there are around 55,000 clones, approximately 80% of which are singletons. Sequencing was carried out using PBMCs. Source of these receptors: a female donor in good health and CMV-seronegative.

About this clone itself: Other DNA sequences in this specimen translate into the identical CDR3. This chain connects TRBV6-6 to TRBJ2-7, with 10 positions matching TRBD1. Germline CDR1 and CDR2: MNHNY and SVGAGI (reference sequence). V trimming: 7 bases; J trimming: 3 bases; junction bases outside the gene matches: 6. The CDR3 extends over 14 amino acids. The CDR3 protein is CASTKDRGGYEQYF. The CDR3 DNA is TGTGCCAGCACCAAGGACAGGGGGGGCTACGAGCAGTACTTC.

This CDR3 is CASGGQGDGSGANVLTF. Written as DNA, the CDR3 is TGTGCCAGCGGAGGACAGGGGGATGGCTCTGGGGCCAACGTCCTGACTTTC. The rearrangement joins TRBV6-4 to TRBJ2-6, with 10 bases matching TRBD1. The ends lost 8 bases at V and 0 bases at J; junction bases unmatched: 7. Germline V gives CDR1 MRHNA, CDR2 SNTAGT. The CDR3 length is 17 residues.

The chain recombines TRBV27 with TRBJ1-2; 8 bases map to TRBD1. V shed 7 bases and J 7 bases; nucleotides not matched to a gene: 14. This CDR3 is 15 amino acids long. The germline CDR1 and CDR2 sequences are MNHEY and SMNVEV (reference sequence). CDR3 residues: CASTKWGQASSGYTF. DNA for the CDR3: TGTGCCAGCACTAAATGGGGACAGGCTTCTAGTGGCTACACCTTC.

The chain carries TRBV27 and TRBJ2-1; D call uncertain. Trimming stripped 2 bases from V and 3 bases from J, with 8 bases between. This CDR3 region has 14 residues. Germline V gives CDR1 MNHEY, CDR2 SMNVEV (reference sequence). The CDR3 reads CASSLRYGYNEQFF. CDR3 bases: TGTGCCAGCAGTTTACGTTACGGCTACAATGAGCAGTTCTTC.

The V and J genes are TRBV27 and TRBJ2-7, with TRBD2 matching 9 bases. V lost 3 bases to trimming and J lost 2 bases; unmatched junction nucleotides: 8. CDR1 and CDR2 from the germline V gene are MNHEY and SMNVEV (reference sequence). This CDR3 has 16 amino acids. The CDR3 sequence is CASSFLASGVTYEQYF. In nucleotides, the CDR3 is TGTGCCAGCAGTTTTTTGGCTAGCGGGGTAACCTACGAGCAGTACTTC.

V and J are TRBV2 and TRBJ2-7; 9 nucleotides line up with TRBD1. The CDR3 spans 20 residues. The germline V gene has CDR1 SNHLY and CDR2 FYNNEI. V shed 1 base and J 2 bases; nucleotides not matched to a gene: 18. The CDR3 here is CASSEGWGDRDSKRTYEQYF. The CDR3 DNA is TGTGCCAGCAGTGAAGGTTGGGGGGACAGGGATAGTAAACGTACCTACGAGCAGTACTTC.

V usage is TRBV10-2 and J usage is TRBJ2-7, with 8 bases that match TRBD2. The trim removed 4 bases at V and 2 bases at J, leaving 7 bases unmatched. The CDR3 extends over 15 amino acids. Germline V lookup: CDR1 WSHSY, CDR2 SAAADI. Written as DNA, the CDR3 is TGCGCCAGCAGTGGGACGGGGGGGCGGACCTACGAGCAGTACTTC. Protein sequence: CASSGTGGRTYEQYF.

This sequence joins TRBV21-1 and TRBJ2-6; the DNA was not used to check the table's D call, TRBD1. TRBV21-1 is recorded as a pseudogene. This CDR3 region has 22 residues. In nucleotides, the CDR3 is TGTGCCAGCAGCAAAGAGGAGTGGTGTAGGGACAGGGGGTCGGCTGGGGCCAACGTCCTGACTTTC. This sequence encodes CASSKEEWCRDRGSAGANVLTF.

The rearrangement joins TRBV7-2 to TRBJ1-6, with a weak D call TRBD1 (5 bases). Germline assignment: CDR1 SGHTA and CDR2 FQGNSA. The CDR3 covers 15 residues. Trimming cost V 3 bases and J 0 bases, with 6 bases left between them. Written as DNA, the CDR3 is TGTGCCAGCAGCTTTCAGGGCTCCTATAATTCACCCCTCCACTTT. It yields the protein CASSFQGSYNSPLHF.

The genes are TRBV2 and TRBJ1-3; 8 bases are shared with TRBD1. Germline CDR1 SNHLY, CDR2 FYNNEI. The CDR3 has 14 residues. Losses at the gene ends were 5 bases for V and 0 bases for J; bases not matched to a gene: 0. CDR3 DNA sequence: TGTGCCAGCAGTACAGGGGGCTCTGGAAACACCATATATTTT. Its translation is CASSTGGSGNTIYF.

V gene TRBV11-1 combines with J gene TRBJ2-5; 12 nucleotides match TRBD1. V was clipped by 6 bases and J by 10 bases; unmatched bases: 9. The CDR3 totals 14 residues. Germline CDR1 SGHAT, CDR2 FQDESV (reference sequence). The CDR3 loop is CASRSGTGGGIQYF. The CDR3 DNA sequence: TGTGCCAGCAGATCCGGGACAGGGGGCGGTATCCAGTACTTC.

The CDR3 DNA follows: TGTGCCAGCAGCTCGGATAACAGGGGGTACCAAGAGACCCAGTACTTC. As protein: CASSSDNRGYQETQYF. This chain joins TRBV5-8 and TRBJ2-5; the match to TRBD1 covers 8 bases. This CDR3 contains 16 residues. Germline trimming cut 3 bases from V and 0 bases from J; bases unmatched to any gene: 7. Germline values: CDR1 SGHTS, CDR2 YDEGEE.

V usage is TRBV9 and J usage is TRBJ2-3; tentative D call: TRBD2 (6 bases). Per germline, CDR1 SGDLS and CDR2 YYNGEE. Trimming removed 1 base from V and 2 bases from J, with 14 bases in between. The length of the CDR3 is 16 residues. The CDR3 DNA is TGTGCCAGCAGCGTACCCACTAGCCCTCTCACAGATACGCAGTATTTT. This sequence encodes CASSVPTSPLTDTQYF.

This clone was seen once. The rearrangement joins TRBV6-5 to TRBJ1-2, with TRBD1 matching 8 bases. The CDR3 sequence is 16 residues long. The germline CDR1 and CDR2 sequences are MNHEY and SVGAGI. The V and J ends lost 0 bases and 6 bases, in that order; junction bases with no gene match: 9. CDR3 amino acids: CASSYSTGAGWNGYTF. The DNA of the CDR3 is TGTGCCAGCAGTTACTCGACAGGGGCGGGTTGGAATGGCTACACCTTC.

Here the CDR3 DNA reads TGTGCCAGCTTGATGTCGCGAGCAAGCCACAATGAGCAGTTCTTC. Translated, it gives CASLMSRASHNEQFF. The chain combines TRBV2 with TRBJ2-1; D unclear. The germline V and J ends were trimmed by 8 bases and 5 bases, with 19 bases remaining between them. Germline loops: CDR1 SNHLY, CDR2 FYNNEI. CDR3 size: 15 residues. Drawing the rest from reference TRBV2 and TRBJ2-1, the complete variable domain is EPEVTQTPSHQVTQMGQEVILRCVPISNHLYFYWYRQILGQKVEFLVSFYNNEISEKSEIFDDQFSVERPDGSNFTLKIRSTKLEDSAMYFCASLMSRASHNEQFFGPGTRLTVL.

This clone was observed a few times. This sequence joins TRBV4-1 and TRBJ2-7, with D perhaps TRBD2 (5 bases). Germline CDR1 reads MGHRA; CDR2 reads YSYEKL. This CDR3 has 17 amino acids. The V and J ends lost 1 base and 6 bases respectively, with 22 bases between them. As DNA, the CDR3 is TGCGCCAGCAGCCAAGTTTGGGTTGCGTTATCACTAGGCGAGCAGTACTTC. Residues: CASSQVWVALSLGEQYF.

The V gene is TRBV4-1, the J gene TRBJ1-5; 7 bases are a match to TRBD1. This CDR3 is built from 15 residues. Germline V lookup: CDR1 MGHRA, CDR2 YSYEKL. Trimming removed 6 bases from V and 3 bases from J; junction bases left unmatched: 8. The CDR3 coding sequence is TGCGCCAGCAGGTCGACAGGGAGTGACAATCAGCCCCAGCATTTT. Encoded protein: CASRSTGSDNQPQHF.

This chain joins TRBV11-3 and TRBJ2-7; 10 positions agree with TRBD1. The ends lost 5 bases at V and 7 bases at J; junction bases unmatched: 5. CDR3 length: 13 residues. Germline-derived CDR1 and CDR2 are SGHNT and YENEEA. As DNA, the CDR3 is TGTGCCAGCAGCCGGGACAGGGGAAGGGAGCAGTACTTC. It encodes CASSRDRGREQYF.

This sequence joins TRBV11-2 and TRBJ2-5, with D possibly TRBD2 on 6 matching bases. The ends were cut back, 3 bases at V and 2 bases at J, with 13 bases in the middle. CDR3 length equals 15 residues. The germline V gene has CDR1 SGHAT and CDR2 FQNNGV. CDR3 coding DNA: TGTGCCAGCAGCTTCTGGGCGGGAAGGCAAGAGACCCAGTACTTC. This encodes CASSFWAGRQETQYF.

The rearrangement uses TRBV5-6 and TRBJ1-3; D is perhaps TRBD1 (6 bases). The V and J ends lost 3 bases and 0 bases respectively, with 10 bases between them. The CDR3 loop spans 15 amino acids. The germline CDR1 and CDR2 sequences are SGHDT and YYEEEE. In nucleotides, the CDR3 is TGTGCCAGCAGCTGGGGGCCGAGCTCTGGAAACACCATATATTTT. Translation gives CASSWGPSSGNTIYF.

The chain uses TRBV7-8 and TRBJ1-1, with 10 bases identical to TRBD1. This CDR3 comprises 13 residues. J was trimmed by 7 bases and V by 8 bases; bases with no gene match: 7. Germline V gives CDR1 SGHVS, CDR2 FQNEAQ. The CDR3 DNA is TGTGCCAGCCGGGACAGGGGAAAGATTGAAGCTTTCTTT. This encodes CASRDRGKIEAFF.

The chain uses TRBV9 and TRBJ1-5; D ambiguous. V was trimmed by 3 bases and J by 7 bases, leaving 11 bases between them. The CDR3 is made up of 13 amino acids. From germline, CDR1 is SGDLS and CDR2 YYNGEE. The CDR3 bases are TGTGCCAGCAGCGCCGCCCCACTGCAGCCCCAGCATTTT. Protein sequence: CASSAAPLQPQHF.

V gene TRBV4-1 combines with J gene TRBJ2-7; tentatively, D is TRBD2 (6 bases). V lost 0 bases and J lost 0, with 12 bases in between. Germline V CDR1 and CDR2: MGHRA, YSYEKL. This CDR3 is built from 16 residues. CDR3 sequence reads: CASSQEGVAASYEQYF. DNA of the CDR3: TGCGCCAGCAGCCAAGAGGGGGTAGCGGCCTCCTACGAGCAGTACTTC.